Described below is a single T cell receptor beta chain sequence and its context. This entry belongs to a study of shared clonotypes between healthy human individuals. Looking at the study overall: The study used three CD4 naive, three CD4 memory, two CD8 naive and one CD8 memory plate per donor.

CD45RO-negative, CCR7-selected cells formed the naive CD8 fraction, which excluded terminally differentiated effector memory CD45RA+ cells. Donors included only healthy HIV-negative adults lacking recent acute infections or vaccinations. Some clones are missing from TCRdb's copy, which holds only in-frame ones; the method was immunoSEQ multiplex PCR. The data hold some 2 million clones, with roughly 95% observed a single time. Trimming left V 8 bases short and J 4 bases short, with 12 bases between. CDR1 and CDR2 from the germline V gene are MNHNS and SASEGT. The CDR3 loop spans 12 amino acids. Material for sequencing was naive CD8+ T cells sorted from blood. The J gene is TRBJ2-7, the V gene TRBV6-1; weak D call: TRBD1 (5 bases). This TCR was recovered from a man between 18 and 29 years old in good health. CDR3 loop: CASAGLGYEQYF. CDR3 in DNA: TGTGCCAGCGCAGGGCTTGGGTACGAGCAGTACTTC.